This T cell receptor (beta chain) emerged from a study of regulatory T cells in long-lasting Graves disease. According to the study, TCR beta libraries were built with iRepertoire HTBI primers and CDR3-region Arm-PCR. TCRdb ran MiXCR on the multiplex PCR reads and lists one entry per CDR3 protein. There are some 600,000 distinct CDR3 sequences in the sample; about 15% occur only once, and about 12% lies in the top ten. This clonotype has ten or more counts. The length of the CDR3 is 17 residues. V gave up 0 bases and J gave up 6 bases; unmatched junction bases: 10. Germline V CDR1 and CDR2: SGHVS, FQNEAQ. The time point denotes: newly diagnosed GD, antithyroid drugs for less than 3 months. There was RNA extracted from PBMCs, and the TCR library was made from it. The same sample was also studied in work on T cells in Graves' hyperthyroidism and ophthalmopathy.

This specimen consisted of peripheral blood mononuclear cells (PBMCs), obtained at new diagnosis, from a patient treated with antithyroid drugs. The receptor was isolated from a man aged 18 to 30 with Graves disease. The V and J genes are TRBV7-8 and TRBJ1-5; the match to TRBD1 covers 8 bases. The CDR3 bases are TGTGCCAGCAGCTTAGCGCGAGGGGCAGGGGGCGTTCAGCCCCAGCATTTT. As protein: CASSLARGAGGVQPQHF.